This T cell receptor (beta chain) emerged from a study of T cell responses to AZD1222 COVID-19 vaccine. Repertoires were generated with immunoSEQ multiplex PCR, while TCRdb's copy carries only in-frame clones and drops some. Seen here are about 110,000 clones, roughly nine tenths observed once, and the top ten hold roughly 3%. V lost 7 bases to trimming and J lost 9 bases, with 7 bases between them. The CDR3 sequence is 11 residues long. Germline CDR1 and CDR2: MNHEY and SVGAGI. Findings and limits, study-wide: There were repertoire samples only from the period after the peak T cell response. Clonal diversity was possibly underestimated, and white British individuals and females predominated among donors. Recipients of AZD1222 seropositive at baseline numbered only 6 or 7. The study reported that nearly half of spike-specific TCRs target unmutated variant regions.

Details on this clone: Antigen: not known.

Here the sequenced sample was peripheral blood, taken on day 0 of MenACWY control vaccination. The receptor's source is an adult in good health. The chain has TRBV6-5 and TRBJ1-6; D remains unclear. Here the CDR3 reads CASTLGSPLHF. The CDR3 DNA is TGTGCCAGCACCCTAGGTTCACCCCTCCACTTT.